Below are 11 T cell receptor beta chains sequenced from a single sample in a study of chemoradiotherapy in HPV16-positive cancers. The method was immunoSEQ multiplex PCR; TCRdb's version includes in-frame clones alone and lacks a portion of them. The table records about 32,000 clones, around 89% of them present only once. Specimen: blood, collected from a patient who underwent chemoradiotherapy. The origin of the receptors is a human donor with HPV-associated anogenital cancer.

J is TRBJ2-2 and V is TRBV18, with TRBD1 identical over 7 bases. V lost 3 bases and J lost 0; bases outside the gene matches: 7. Per the germline V gene, CDR1 is KGHSH and CDR2 is LQKENI. The CDR3 runs 17 residues. Written as DNA, the CDR3 is TGTGCCAGCTCACCCACCCGGACAGGACCGAACACCGGGGAGCTGTTTTTT. Protein product: CASSPTRTGPNTGELFF.

V is TRBV18 and J is TRBJ1-1; no clear D gene. Germline CDR1 reads KGHSH; CDR2 reads LQKENI. Trimming removed 3 bases from V and 0 bases from J, with 8 bases in between. This CDR3 contains 14 residues. CDR3 amino acids: CASSPAALNTEAFF. CDR3 in DNA: TGTGCCAGCTCACCGGCAGCCCTGAACACTGAAGCTTTCTTT.

V is TRBV19 and J is TRBJ2-1; the match to TRBD1 covers 9 bases. This CDR3 comprises 13 residues. CDR1 is LNHDA and CDR2 is SQIVND in the germline V gene (reference sequence). V lost 3 bases and J lost 6; bases outside the gene matches: 0. CDR3 residues: CASSMGQGNEQFF. In nucleotides, the CDR3 is TGTGCCAGTAGTATGGGACAGGGCAATGAGCAGTTCTTC. Full variable domain (rest looked up from reference TRBV19 and TRBJ2-1): DGGITQSPKYLFRKEGQNVTLSCEQNLNHDAMYWYRQDPGQGLRLIYYSQIVNDFQKGDIAEGYSVSREKKESFPLTVTSAQKNPTAFYLCASSMGQGNEQFFGPGTRLTVL.

The V and J genes are TRBV7-9 and TRBJ1-1; perhaps TRBD1 as D (6 bases). Germline V gives CDR1 SEHNR, CDR2 FQNEAQ (reference sequence). The CDR3 length is 14 residues. The V and J ends lost 4 bases and 0 bases respectively, with 9 bases between them. The CDR3 reads CASSWAGVNTEAFF. DNA for the CDR3: TGTGCCAGCAGCTGGGCAGGGGTGAACACTGAAGCTTTCTTT. The whole variable domain, remainder taken from reference TRBV7-9 and TRBJ1-1, is DTGVSQNPRHKITKRGQNVTFRCDPISEHNRLYWYRQTLGQGPEFLTYFQNEAQLEKSRLLSDRFSAERPKGSFSTLEIQRTEQGDSAMYLCASSWAGVNTEAFFGQGTRLTVV.

DNA of the CDR3: TGTGCCAGCAGTCCAGATTACGTTAAATCTTACGACAGGGGAAGTGGCTACACCTTC. This sequence encodes CASSPDYVKSYDRGSGYTF. V is TRBV7-9 and J is TRBJ1-2; TRBD1 matches at 8 bases. CDR1 and CDR2 (germline): SEHNR, FQNEAQ (reference sequence). CDR3 length equals 19 residues. Trimming cost V 6 bases and J 7 bases; bases outside gene matches: 25.

The rearrangement uses TRBV9 and TRBJ2-1, with 11 bases that match TRBD2. V lost 0 bases and J lost 9; bases outside the gene matches: 11. The germline V gene has CDR1 SGDLS and CDR2 YYNGEE. This CDR3 has 17 residues. CDR3 nucleotide sequence: TGTGCCAGCAGCGTAGAAGGGGTAGCGGGGGGGCAGGGTGAGCAGTTCTTC. Amino acids: CASSVEGVAGGQGEQFF.

The chain combines TRBV5-1 with TRBJ2-3; D is possibly TRBD1 (6 bases). V dropped 4 bases and J dropped 1 base, with 16 bases sitting between them. Germline loops: CDR1 SGHRS, CDR2 YFSETQ. The length of the CDR3 is 16 residues. The CDR3 DNA reads as TGCGCCAGCAGCGATCAGGGGTTGTCTGGCACAGATACGCAGTATTTT. Amino acid sequence: CASSDQGLSGTDTQYF.

The gene calls are TRBV2 and TRBJ2-5; D is perhaps TRBD2 (6 bases). This CDR3 has 15 residues. Germline values: CDR1 SNHLY, CDR2 FYNNEI. V gave up 6 bases and J gave up 5 bases, with 19 bases separating them. The CDR3 sequence: CASSPGGTSSETQYF. CDR3 coding DNA: TGTGCCAGCAGCCCCGGGGGAACTAGTAGCGAGACCCAGTACTTC.

The V gene is TRBV4-1, the J gene TRBJ2-2, with a possible D match to TRBD2 (6 bases). The CDR3 has 17 residues. Trimming shortened V by 0 bases and J by 7 bases, and 18 bases separated the two germline ends. Germline V gene lookup returns CDR1 MGHRA and CDR2 YSYEKL. CDR3 protein: CASSQESAGPGSGELFF. In DNA, the CDR3 is TGCGCCAGCAGCCAAGAATCCGCGGGACCAGGGAGCGGGGAGCTGTTTTTT.

V is TRBV5-6 and J is TRBJ2-1, with 8 nucleotides matching TRBD2. The germline CDR1 and CDR2 sequences are SGHDT and YYEEEE. J gave up 9 bases and V 3 bases, and 11 bases lay outside the gene matches. CDR3 length: 15 amino acids. The CDR3 coding sequence is TGTGCCAGCAGCTATACAGGGTCGGGAGGGAGTGAGCAGTTCTTC. Residues: CASSYTGSGGSEQFF.

The V call is TRBV5-1, the J call TRBJ1-3, with 7 bases fitting TRBD1. The length of the CDR3 is 15 residues. Germline trimming cut 5 bases from V and 4 bases from J; bases unmatched to any gene: 9. Germline CDR1 and CDR2: SGHRS and YFSETQ. The chain's CDR3 is CASSQTGVPGNTIYF. As DNA, the CDR3 is TGCGCCAGCAGTCAAACAGGGGTTCCGGGAAACACCATATATTTT.